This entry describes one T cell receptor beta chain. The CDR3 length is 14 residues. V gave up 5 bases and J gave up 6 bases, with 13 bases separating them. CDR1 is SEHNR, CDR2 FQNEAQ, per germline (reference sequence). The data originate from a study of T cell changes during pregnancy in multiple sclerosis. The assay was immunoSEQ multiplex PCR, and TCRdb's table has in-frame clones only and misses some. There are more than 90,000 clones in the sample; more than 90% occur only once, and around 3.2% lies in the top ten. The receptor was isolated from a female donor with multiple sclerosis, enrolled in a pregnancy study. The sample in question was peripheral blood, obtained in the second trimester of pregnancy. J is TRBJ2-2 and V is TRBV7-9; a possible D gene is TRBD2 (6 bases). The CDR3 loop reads CASSPLPGAGELFF. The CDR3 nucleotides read TGTGCCAGCAGCCCTCTCCCGGGAGCCGGGGAGCTGTTTTTT.